This T cell receptor (beta chain) was obtained from a study of cytomegalovirus exposure and HLA in healthy donors. Study-wide context: One earlier analysis, a look at 200 million or so T cells, found around 110 million unique TCR beta sequences.

A multiplex PCR was run with 60 Vbeta primers and 13 Jbeta primers. Clones were sequenced by immunoSEQ multiplex PCR, and TCRdb holds only the in-frame ones, with some missing. The sample comprises 80,000 or so clones, about 70% of which are singletons, and 12% rests with the top ten. Note on this clone: Its matching antigen is unknown.

CDR1 and CDR2 (germline): LNHDA, SQIVND (reference sequence). The ends lost 6 bases at V and 5 bases at J; junction bases unmatched: 7. There are 14 residues in the CDR3. The donors gave bone marrow, and they were healthy. Study results and caveats: When a later analysis compared HLA-associated TCR beta chains with equally common others, the HLA-associated chains turned out to be more clonally expanded and to have lower generation probabilities. It was reported that TCR beta sequences correctly inferred the HLA-A and HLA-B alleles for most subjects.

The V gene is TRBV19, the J gene TRBJ2-3; TRBD1 agrees at 8 bases. This TCR derives from a male donor in good health and CMV-seropositive. Input material: PBMCs. In DNA, the CDR3 is TGTGCCAGTAGCCCCGGACAGGGCGGAGATACGCAGTATTTT. Translating it yields CASSPGQGGDTQYF.